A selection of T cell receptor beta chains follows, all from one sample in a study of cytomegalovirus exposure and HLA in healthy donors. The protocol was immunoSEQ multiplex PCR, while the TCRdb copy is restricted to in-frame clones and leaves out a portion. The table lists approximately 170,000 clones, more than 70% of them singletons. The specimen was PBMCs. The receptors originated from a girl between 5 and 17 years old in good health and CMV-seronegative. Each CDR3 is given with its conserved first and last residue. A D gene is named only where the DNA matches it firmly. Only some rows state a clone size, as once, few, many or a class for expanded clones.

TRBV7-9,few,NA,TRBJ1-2,CASSLVSESDGYTF,TGTGCCAGCAGCTTAGTCTCGGAGTCTGATGGCTACACCTTC
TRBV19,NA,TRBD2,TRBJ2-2,CATGRGALDTGELFF,TGTGCCACCGGGAGGGGAGCCCTCGACACCGGGGAGCTGTTTTTT
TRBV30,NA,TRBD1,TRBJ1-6,CAWEGTGEIPLHF,TGTGCCTGGGAGGGGACAGGGGAGATACCCCTCCACTTT
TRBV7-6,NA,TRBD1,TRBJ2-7,CASSLAWQGAYEQYF,TGTGCCAGCAGCTTAGCGTGGCAGGGGGCATACGAGCAGTACTTC
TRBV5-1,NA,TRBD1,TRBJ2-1,CASSSTGTGSYNEQFF,TGCGCCAGCAGCTCCACCGGGACAGGATCCTACAATGAGCAGTTCTTC
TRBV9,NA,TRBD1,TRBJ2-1,CASSVVRGLVNEQFF,TGTGCCAGCAGCGTAGTCAGGGGGCTAGTCAATGAGCAGTTCTTC
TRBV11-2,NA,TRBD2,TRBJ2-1,CASSRIAGGRNEQFF,TGTGCCAGCAGCCGTATAGCGGGGGGGCGCAATGAGCAGTTCTTC
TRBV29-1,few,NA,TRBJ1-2,CSVGRSDGYTF,TGCAGCGTTGGTCGTTCAGATGGCTACACCTTC
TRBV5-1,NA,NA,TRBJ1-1,CASSFEGRGPEAFF,TGCGCCAGCAGCTTCGAGGGCAGGGGACCTGAAGCTTTCTTT
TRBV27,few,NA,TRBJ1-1,CASSLPGVTEAFF,TGTGCCAGCAGTTTGCCAGGTGTCACTGAAGCTTTCTTT
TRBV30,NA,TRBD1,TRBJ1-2,CAWPTGASGYTF,TGTGCCTGGCCAACAGGGGCTAGTGGCTACACCTTC
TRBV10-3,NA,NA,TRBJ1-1,CAISDPGDNTEAFF,TGTGCCATCAGTGACCCAGGGGATAACACTGAAGCTTTCTTT
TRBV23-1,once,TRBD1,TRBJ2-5,CASSQNPRDRLETQYF,TGCGCCAGCAGTCAAAACCCCCGGGACAGGCTGGAGACCCAGTACTTC
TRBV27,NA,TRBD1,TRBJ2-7,CASSSPGDRGGAYEQYF,TGTGCCAGCAGCTCACCCGGGGACAGGGGAGGCGCCTACGAGCAGTACTTC
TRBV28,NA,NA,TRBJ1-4,CASNLVGVNEKLFF,TGTGCCAGCAACCTCGTCGGGGTTAATGAAAAACTGTTTTTT
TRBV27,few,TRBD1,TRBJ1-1,CASSPSTGTNTEAFF,TGTGCCAGCAGTCCATCGACAGGGACGAACACTGAAGCTTTCTTT